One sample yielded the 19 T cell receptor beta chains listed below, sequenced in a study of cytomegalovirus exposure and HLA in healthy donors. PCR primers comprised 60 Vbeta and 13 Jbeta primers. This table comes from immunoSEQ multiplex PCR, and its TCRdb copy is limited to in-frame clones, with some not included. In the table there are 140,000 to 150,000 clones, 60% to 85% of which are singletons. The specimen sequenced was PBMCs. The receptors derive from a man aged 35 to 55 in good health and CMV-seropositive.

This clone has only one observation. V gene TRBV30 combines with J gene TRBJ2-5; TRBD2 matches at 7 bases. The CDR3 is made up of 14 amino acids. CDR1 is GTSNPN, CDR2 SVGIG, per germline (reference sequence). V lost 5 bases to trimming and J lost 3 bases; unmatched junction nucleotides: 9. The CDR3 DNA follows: TGTGCCTGGGGACTAGGGCGGGGCAAAGAGACCCAGTACTTC. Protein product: CAWGLGRGKETQYF.

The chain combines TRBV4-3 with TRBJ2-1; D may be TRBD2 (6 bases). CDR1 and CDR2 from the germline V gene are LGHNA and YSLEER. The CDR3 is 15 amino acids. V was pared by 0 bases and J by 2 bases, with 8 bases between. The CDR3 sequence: CASSQEGGTYNEQFF. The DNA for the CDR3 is TGCGCCAGCAGCCAAGAGGGGGGTACCTACAATGAGCAGTTCTTC.

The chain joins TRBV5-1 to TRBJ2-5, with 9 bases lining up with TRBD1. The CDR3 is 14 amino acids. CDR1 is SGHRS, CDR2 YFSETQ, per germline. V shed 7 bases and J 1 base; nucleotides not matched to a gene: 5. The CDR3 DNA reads TGCGCCAGCCAGGGACAGGGATTCCAAGAGACCCAGTACTTC. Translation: CASQGQGFQETQYF.

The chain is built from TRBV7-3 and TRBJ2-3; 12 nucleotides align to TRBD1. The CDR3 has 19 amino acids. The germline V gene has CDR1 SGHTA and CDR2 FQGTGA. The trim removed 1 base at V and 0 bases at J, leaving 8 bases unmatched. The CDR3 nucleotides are TGTGCCAGCAGCTTAAGGGACAGGGGGCCACACTACAGCACAGATACGCAGTATTTT. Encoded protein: CASSLRDRGPHYSTDTQYF.

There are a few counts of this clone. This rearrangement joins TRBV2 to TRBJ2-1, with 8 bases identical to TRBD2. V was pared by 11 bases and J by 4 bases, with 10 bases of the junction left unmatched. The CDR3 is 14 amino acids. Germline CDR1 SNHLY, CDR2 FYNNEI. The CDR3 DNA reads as TGTGCCGGTAGCGGGGCGTTGGGATACAATGAGCAGTTCTTC. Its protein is CAGSGALGYNEQFF.

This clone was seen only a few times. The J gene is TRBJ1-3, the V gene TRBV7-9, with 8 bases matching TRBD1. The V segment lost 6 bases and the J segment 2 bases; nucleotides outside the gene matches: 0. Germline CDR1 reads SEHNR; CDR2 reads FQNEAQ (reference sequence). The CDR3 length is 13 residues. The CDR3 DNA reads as TGTGCCAGCAGACAGGGGGCTGGAAACACCATATATTTT. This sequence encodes CASRQGAGNTIYF.

DNA of the CDR3: TGTGCCAGCAGCACATCCTGGGGGCTAGCGGGAGAAGGAAATGAGCAGTTCTTC. The encoded protein is CASSTSWGLAGEGNEQFF. The chain couples TRBV7-2 to TRBJ2-1; 10 positions agree with TRBD2. The CDR3 spans 18 residues. V gave up 5 bases and J gave up 7 bases; unmatched junction bases: 17. Per germline, CDR1 SGHTA and CDR2 FQGNSA.

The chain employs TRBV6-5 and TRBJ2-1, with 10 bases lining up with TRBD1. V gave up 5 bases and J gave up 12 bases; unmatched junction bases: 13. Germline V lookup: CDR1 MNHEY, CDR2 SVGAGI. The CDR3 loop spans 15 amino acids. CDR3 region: CASSPSTGGGRAQFF. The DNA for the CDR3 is TGTGCCAGCAGTCCCTCGACAGGGGGCGGGCGAGCGCAGTTCTTC.

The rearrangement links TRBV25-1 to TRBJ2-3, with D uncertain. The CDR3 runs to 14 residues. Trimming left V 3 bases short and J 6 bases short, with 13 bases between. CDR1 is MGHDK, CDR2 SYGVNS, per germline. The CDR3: CASSDFRNGDTQYF. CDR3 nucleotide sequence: TGTGCCAGCAGTGACTTTAGAAACGGGGATACGCAGTATTTT.

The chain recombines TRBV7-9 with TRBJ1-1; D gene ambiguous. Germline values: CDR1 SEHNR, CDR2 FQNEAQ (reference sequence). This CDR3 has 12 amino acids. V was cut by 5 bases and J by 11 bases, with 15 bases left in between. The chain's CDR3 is CASSPDAGGAFF. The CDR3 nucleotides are TGTGCCAGCAGCCCAGATGCCGGCGGGGCTTTCTTT.

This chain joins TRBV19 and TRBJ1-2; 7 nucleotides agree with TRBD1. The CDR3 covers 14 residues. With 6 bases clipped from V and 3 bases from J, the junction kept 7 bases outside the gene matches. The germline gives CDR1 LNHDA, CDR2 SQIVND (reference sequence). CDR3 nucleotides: TGTGCCAGTAGCCGGGACAGTTTCGACTATGGCTACACCTTC. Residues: CASSRDSFDYGYTF.

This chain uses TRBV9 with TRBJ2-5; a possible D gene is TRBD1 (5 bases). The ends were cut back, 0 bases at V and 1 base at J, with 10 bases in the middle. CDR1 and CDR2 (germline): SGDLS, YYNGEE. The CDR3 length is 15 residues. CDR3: CASSVEQVPQETQYF. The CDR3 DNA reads TGTGCCAGCAGCGTAGAACAGGTACCCCAAGAGACCCAGTACTTC. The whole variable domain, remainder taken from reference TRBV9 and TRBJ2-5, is DSGVTQTPKHLITATGQRVTLRCSPRSGDLSVYWYQQSLDQGLQFLIQYYNGEERAKGNILERFSAQQFPDLHSELNLSSLELGDSALYFCASSVEQVPQETQYFGPGTRLLVL.

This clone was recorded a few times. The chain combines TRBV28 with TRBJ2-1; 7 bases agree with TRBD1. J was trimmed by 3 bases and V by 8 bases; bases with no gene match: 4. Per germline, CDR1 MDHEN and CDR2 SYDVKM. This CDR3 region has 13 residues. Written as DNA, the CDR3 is TGTGCCAGCGAGGGACAGCTCTACAATGAGCAGTTCTTC. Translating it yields CASEGQLYNEQFF.

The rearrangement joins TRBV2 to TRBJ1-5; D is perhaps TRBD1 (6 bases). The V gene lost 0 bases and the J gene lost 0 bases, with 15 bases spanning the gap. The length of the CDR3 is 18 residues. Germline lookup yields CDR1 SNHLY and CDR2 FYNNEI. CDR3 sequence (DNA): TGTGCCAGCAGTGAAGCAACTTTGGCAGGGGATAGCAATCAGCCCCAGCATTTT. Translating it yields CASSEATLAGDSNQPQHF.

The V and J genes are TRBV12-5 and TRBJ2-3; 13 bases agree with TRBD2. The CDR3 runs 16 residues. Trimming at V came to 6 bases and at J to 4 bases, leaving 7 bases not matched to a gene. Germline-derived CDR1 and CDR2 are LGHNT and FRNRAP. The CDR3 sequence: CASGRGTSGKADTQYF. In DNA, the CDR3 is TGTGCTAGTGGCCGTGGGACTAGCGGGAAGGCAGATACGCAGTATTTT. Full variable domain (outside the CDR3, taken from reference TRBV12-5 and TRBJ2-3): DARVTQTPRHKVTEMGQEVTMRCQPILGHNTVFWYRQTMMQGLELLAYFRNRAPLDDSGMPKDRFSAEMPDATLATLKIQPSEPRDSAVYFCASGRGTSGKADTQYFGPGTRLTVL.

CDR3 DNA sequence: TGTGCCAGCAGCTATCCCTACTTTGACAGGGACGGCACAGATACGCAGTATTTT. It specifies CASSYPYFDRDGTDTQYF. The rearrangement links TRBV28 to TRBJ2-3, with 7 positions matching TRBD1. J was trimmed by 1 base and V by 6 bases; bases with no gene match: 16. The CDR3 runs 18 residues. The germline V gene encodes CDR1 MDHEN and CDR2 SYDVKM.

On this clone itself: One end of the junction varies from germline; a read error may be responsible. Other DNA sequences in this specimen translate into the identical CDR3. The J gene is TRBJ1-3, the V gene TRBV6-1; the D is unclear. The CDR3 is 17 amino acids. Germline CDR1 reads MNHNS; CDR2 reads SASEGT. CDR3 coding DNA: TGTGCCAGCAGCGAAGCGCATGGAGGGAGCTCTGGAAACACCATATATTTT. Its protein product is CASSEAHGGSSGNTIYF.

CDR3 sequence (DNA): TGCAGCGTATTCCGGACCGGGGAGCTGTTTTTT. This encodes CSVFRTGELFF. The chain is built from TRBV29-1 and TRBJ2-2; D is uncertain. Germline lookup yields CDR1 SQVTM and CDR2 ANQGSEA. V lost 6 bases to trimming and J lost 5 bases, with 7 bases between them. This CDR3 has 11 residues.

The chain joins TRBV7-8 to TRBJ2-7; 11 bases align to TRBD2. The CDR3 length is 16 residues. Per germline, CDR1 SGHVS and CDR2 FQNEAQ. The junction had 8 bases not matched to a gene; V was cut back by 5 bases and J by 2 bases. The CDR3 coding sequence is TGTGCCAGCAGCACCTTTGGTAGCGGGAGGGCCTACGAGCAGTACTTC. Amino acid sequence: CASSTFGSGRAYEQYF.